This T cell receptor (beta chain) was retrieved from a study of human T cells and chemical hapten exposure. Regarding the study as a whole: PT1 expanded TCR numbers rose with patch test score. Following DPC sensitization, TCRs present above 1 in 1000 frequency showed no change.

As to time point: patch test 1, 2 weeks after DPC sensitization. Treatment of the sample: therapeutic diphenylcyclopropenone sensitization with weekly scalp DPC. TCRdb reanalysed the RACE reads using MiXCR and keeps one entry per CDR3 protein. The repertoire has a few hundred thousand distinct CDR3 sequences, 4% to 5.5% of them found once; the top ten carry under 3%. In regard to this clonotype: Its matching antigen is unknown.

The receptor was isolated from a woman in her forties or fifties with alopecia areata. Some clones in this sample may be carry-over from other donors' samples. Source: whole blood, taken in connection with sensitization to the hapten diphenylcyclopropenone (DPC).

The DNA of the CDR3 is TGTGCCAGCAGCTTAATGGCGGGAGACTCCTACAATGAGCAGTTCTTC. This gives the protein CASSLMAGDSYNEQFF. V is TRBV7-6 and J is TRBJ2-1; TRBD2 matches 7 bases. The CDR3 covers 16 residues. Looked up from germline, CDR1 is SGHVS and CDR2 is FNYEAQ. The ends lost 2 bases at V and 0 bases at J; junction bases unmatched: 4. Using reference TRBV7-6 and TRBJ2-1 for the parts outside the CDR3, the full variable domain is GAGVSQSPRYKVTKRGQDVALRCDPISGHVSLYWYRQALGQGPEFLTYFNYEAQQDKSGLPNDRFSAERPEGSISTLTIQRTEQRDSAMYRCASSLMAGDSYNEQFFGPGTRLTVL.